These T cell receptor beta chains were read from a single sample in a study of T cell repertoires in cytomegalovirus infection. In TCRdb, the reads were re-called with MiXCR into one record per CDR3 protein. The sample consists of almost 300,000 distinct CDR3 sequences, roughly a tenth of them appearing once. What was sequenced was PBMCs. Every receptor here comes from a human donor in good health (CMV status not recorded). Some clones in this sample may be carry-over from other donors' samples. The CDR3 runs from the conserved cysteine through the conserved F or W. The D gene is left open where the match is weak. Only part of the rows carry a size: once, few, many, or a class if the clone is expanded.

cdr3_aa,v_call,j_call,d_call,clone_size
CSAGLAGRKETQYF,TRBV20-1,TRBJ2-5,TRBD2,many
CSAPGTSGYNEQFF,TRBV20-1,TRBJ2-1,TRBD2,many
CASSTTGGFEAFF,TRBV28,TRBJ1-1,TRBD1,many
CASSEGGQGKETQYF,TRBV2,TRBJ2-5,TRBD1,many
CASSLIAGVFSYNEQFF,TRBV7-2,TRBJ2-1,TRBD2,many
CSVGRGGADTQYF,TRBV29-1,TRBJ2-3,TRBD2,many
CASSQTSGEYWETQYF,TRBV12-3/TRBV12-4,TRBJ2-5,TRBD2,.
CASSGGLGEQYF,TRBV2,TRBJ2-7,.,many
CASSLDRAGFDEQFF,TRBV7-8,TRBJ2-1,.,many
CASSPSGAGANVLTF,TRBV7-9,TRBJ2-6,.,many
CASSVTANTEAFF,TRBV5-1,TRBJ1-1,.,.